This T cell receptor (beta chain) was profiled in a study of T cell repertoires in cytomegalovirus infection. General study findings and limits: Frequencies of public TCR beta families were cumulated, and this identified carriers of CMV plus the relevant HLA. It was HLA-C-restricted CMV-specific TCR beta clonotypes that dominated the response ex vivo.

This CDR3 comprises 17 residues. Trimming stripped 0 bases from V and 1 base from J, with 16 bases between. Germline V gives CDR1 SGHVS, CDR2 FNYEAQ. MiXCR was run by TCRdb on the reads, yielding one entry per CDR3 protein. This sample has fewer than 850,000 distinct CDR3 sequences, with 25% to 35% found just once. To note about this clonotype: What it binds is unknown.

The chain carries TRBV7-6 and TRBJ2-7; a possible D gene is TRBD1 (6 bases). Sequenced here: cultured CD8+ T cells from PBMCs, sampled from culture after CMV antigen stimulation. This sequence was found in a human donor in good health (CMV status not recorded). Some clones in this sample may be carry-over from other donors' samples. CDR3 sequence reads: CASSLAKPGDFSYEQYF. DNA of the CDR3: TGTGCCAGCAGCTTAGCGAAACCAGGGGATTTTTCCTACGAGCAGTACTTC.